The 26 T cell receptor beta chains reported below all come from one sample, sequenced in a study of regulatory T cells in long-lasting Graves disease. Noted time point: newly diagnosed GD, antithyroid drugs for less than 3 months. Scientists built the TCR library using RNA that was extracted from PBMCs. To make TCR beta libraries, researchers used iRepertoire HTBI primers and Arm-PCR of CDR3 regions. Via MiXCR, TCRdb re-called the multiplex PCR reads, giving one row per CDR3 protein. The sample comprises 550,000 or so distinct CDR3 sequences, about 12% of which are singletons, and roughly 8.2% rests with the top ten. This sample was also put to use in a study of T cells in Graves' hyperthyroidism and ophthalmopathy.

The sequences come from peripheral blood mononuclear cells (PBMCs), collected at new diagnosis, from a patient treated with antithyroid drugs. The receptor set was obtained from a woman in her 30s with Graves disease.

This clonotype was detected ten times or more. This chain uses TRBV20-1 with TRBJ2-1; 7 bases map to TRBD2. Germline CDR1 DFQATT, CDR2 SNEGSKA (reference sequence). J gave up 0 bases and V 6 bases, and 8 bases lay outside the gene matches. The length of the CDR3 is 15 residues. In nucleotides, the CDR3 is TGCAGTGCCACACAACTAGCGAGCTCCTACAATGAGCAGTTCTTC. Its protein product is CSATQLASSYNEQFF.

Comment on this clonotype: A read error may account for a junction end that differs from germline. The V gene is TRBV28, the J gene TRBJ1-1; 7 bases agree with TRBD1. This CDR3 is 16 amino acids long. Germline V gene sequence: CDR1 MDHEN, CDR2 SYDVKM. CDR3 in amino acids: CAGSHGTEGMNTEAFF. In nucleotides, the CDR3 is TGTGCCGGCAGTCACGGGACAGAGGGCATGAACACTGAAGCTTTCTTT.

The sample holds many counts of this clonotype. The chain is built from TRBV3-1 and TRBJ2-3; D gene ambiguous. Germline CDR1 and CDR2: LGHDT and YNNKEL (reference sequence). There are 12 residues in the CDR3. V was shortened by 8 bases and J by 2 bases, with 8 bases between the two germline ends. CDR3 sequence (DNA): TGTGCCAGCTCCCAGCACACAGATACGCAGTATTTT. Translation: CASSQHTDTQYF.

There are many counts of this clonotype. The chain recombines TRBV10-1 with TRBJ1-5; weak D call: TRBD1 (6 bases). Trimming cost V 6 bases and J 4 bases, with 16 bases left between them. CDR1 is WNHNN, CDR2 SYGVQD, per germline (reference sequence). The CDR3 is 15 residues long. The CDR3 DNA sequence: TGCGCCAGCAGCGTCGCAAGCCAGGGGAATCAGCCCCAGCATTTT. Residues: CASSVASQGNQPQHF.

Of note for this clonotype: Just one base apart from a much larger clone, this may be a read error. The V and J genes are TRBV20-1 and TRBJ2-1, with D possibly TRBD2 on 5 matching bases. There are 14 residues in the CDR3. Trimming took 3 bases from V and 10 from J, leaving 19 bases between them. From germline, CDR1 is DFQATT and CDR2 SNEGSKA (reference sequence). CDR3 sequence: CSASMPRGSYEQFF. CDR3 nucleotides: TGCAGTGCTAGCATGCCGAGAGGGTCCTACGAGCAGTTCTTC.

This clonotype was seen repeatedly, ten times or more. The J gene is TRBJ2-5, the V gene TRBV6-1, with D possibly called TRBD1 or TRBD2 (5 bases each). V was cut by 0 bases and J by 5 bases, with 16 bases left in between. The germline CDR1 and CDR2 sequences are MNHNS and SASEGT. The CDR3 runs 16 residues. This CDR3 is CASSEAPGPGLETQYF. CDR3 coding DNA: TGTGCCAGCAGTGAAGCTCCGGGACCTGGTCTGGAGACCCAGTACTTC.

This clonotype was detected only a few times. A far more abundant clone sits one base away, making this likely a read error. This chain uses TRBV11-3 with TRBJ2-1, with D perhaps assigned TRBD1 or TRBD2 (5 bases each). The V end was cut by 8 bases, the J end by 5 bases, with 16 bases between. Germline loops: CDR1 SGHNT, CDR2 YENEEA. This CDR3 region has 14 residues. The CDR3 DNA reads TGTGCCAGCGGCACCACCGGGACGAACAATGAGCAGTTCTTC. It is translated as CASGTTGTNNEQFF.

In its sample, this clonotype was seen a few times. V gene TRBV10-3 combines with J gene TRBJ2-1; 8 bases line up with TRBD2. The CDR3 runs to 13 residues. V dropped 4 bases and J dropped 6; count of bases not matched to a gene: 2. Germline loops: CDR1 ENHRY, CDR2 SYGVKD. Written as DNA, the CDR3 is TGTGCCATCAGTGGGCTAGCGGGCAATGAGCAGTTCTTC. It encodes CAISGLAGNEQFF.

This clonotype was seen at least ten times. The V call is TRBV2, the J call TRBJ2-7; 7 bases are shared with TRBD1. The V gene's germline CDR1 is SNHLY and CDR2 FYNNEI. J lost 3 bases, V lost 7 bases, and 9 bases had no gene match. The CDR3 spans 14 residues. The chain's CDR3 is CASNDRQGNYEQYF. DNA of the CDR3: TGTGCCAGCAATGACCGACAGGGAAACTACGAGCAGTACTTC.

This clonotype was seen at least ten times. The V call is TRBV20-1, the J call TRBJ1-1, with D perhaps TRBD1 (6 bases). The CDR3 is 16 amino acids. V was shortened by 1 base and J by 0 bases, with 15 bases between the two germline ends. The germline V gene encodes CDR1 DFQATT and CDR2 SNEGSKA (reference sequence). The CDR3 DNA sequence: TGCAGTGCTAGAGCTTATCGGGGGCAGATGAACACTGAAGCTTTCTTT. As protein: CSARAYRGQMNTEAFF.

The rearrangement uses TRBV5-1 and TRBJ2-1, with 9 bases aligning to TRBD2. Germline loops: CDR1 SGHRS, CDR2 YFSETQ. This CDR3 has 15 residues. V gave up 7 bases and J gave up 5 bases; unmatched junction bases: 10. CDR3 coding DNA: TGCGCCAGCGGTCTTAGCGGGAGAGGGAACAATGAGCAGTTCTTC. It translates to CASGLSGRGNNEQFF.

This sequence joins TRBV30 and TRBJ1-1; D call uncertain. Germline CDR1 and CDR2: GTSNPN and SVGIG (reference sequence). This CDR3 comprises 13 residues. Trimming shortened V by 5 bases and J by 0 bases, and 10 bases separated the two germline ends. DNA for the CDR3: TGTGCCTGGGACTGGGGTTTGAACACTGAAGCTTTCTTT. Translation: CAWDWGLNTEAFF.

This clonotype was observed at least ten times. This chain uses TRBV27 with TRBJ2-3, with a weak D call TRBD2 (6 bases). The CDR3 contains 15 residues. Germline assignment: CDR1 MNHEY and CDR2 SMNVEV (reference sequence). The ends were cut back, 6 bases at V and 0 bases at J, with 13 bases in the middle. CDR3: CASSIGAGSTDTQYF. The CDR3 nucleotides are TGTGCCAGCAGCATCGGCGCGGGGAGCACAGATACGCAGTATTTT.

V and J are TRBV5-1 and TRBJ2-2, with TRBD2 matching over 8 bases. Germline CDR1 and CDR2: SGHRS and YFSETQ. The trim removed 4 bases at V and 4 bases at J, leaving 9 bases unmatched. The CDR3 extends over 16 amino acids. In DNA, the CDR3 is TGCGCCAGCAGCCCGTCGGGTAGCGGGATCACCGGGGAGCTGTTTTTT. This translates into CASSPSGSGITGELFF.

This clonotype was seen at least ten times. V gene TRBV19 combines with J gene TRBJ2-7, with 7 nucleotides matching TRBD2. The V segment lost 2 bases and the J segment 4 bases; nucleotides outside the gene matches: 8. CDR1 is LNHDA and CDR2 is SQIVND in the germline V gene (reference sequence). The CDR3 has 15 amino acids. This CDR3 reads CASSIFFSGGYEQYF. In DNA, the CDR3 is TGTGCCAGTAGTATATTTTTTTCGGGGGGATACGAGCAGTACTTC.

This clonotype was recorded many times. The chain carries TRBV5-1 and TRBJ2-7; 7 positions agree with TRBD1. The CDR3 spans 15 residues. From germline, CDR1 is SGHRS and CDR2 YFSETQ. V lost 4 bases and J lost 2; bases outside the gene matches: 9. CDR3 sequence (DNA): TGCGCCAGCAGCGGGAACCGGGACAGACCCTACGAGCAGTACTTC. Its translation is CASSGNRDRPYEQYF.

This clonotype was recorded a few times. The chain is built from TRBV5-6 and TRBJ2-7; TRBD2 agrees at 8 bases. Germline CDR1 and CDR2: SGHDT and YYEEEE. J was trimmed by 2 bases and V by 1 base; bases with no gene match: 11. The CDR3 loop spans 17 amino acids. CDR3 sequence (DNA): TGTGCCAGCAGCTTGCGGGTAACTAGCGGATCTACCTACGAGCAGTACTTC. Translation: CASSLRVTSGSTYEQYF.

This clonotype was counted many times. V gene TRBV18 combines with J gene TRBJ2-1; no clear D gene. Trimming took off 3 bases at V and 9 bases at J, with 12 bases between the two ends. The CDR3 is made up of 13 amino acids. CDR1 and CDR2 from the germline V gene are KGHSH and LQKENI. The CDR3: CASSPPSYAEQFF. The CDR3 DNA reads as TGTGCCAGCTCACCCCCATCTTACGCTGAGCAGTTCTTC.

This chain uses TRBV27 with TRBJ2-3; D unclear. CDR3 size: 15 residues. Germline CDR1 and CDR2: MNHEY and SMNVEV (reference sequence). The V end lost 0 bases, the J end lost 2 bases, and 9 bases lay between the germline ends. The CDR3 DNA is TGTGCCAGCAGTTTATCTGGGTTCGACACAGATACGCAGTATTTT. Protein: CASSLSGFDTDTQYF.

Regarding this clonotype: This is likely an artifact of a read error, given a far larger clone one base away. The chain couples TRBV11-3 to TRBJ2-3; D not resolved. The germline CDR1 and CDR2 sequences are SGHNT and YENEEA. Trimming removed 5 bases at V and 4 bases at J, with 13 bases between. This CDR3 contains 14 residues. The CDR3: CASSAAADADTQYF. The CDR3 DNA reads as TGTGCCAGCAGCGCGGCGGCGGACGCAGATACGCAGTATTTT.

The CDR3 sequence: CASSADGAAYNEQFF. In DNA, the CDR3 is TGTGCCAGCAGCGCGGACGGAGCAGCCTACAATGAGCAGTTCTTC. The chain recombines TRBV9 with TRBJ2-1, with D unresolved. The CDR3 length is 15 residues. V was clipped by 3 bases and J by 2 bases, with 12 bases between them. CDR1 and CDR2 (germline): SGDLS, YYNGEE.

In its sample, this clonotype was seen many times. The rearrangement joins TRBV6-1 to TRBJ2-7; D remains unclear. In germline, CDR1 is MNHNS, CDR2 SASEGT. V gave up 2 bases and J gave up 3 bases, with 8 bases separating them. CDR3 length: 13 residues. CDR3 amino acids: CASSEIQIYEQYF. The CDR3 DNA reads TGTGCCAGCAGTGAAATCCAGATCTACGAGCAGTACTTC.

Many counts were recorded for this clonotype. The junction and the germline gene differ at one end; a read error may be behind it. DNA of the CDR3: TGTGCCGGCAGTTTAGACGTTTACTACCTCTCTGGGGCCAACGTCCTGACTTTC. This translates into CAGSLDVYYLSGANVLTF. The chain employs TRBV12-3 or TRBV12-4 and TRBJ2-6; no clear D gene. The CDR3 is 18 residues long.

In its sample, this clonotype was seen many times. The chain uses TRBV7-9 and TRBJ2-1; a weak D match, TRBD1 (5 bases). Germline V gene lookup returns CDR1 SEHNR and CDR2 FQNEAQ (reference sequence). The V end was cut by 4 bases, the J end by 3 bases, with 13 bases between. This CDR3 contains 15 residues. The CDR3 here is CASSSPQDSYNEQFF. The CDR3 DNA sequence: TGTGCCAGCAGCTCGCCACAAGACAGCTACAATGAGCAGTTCTTC.

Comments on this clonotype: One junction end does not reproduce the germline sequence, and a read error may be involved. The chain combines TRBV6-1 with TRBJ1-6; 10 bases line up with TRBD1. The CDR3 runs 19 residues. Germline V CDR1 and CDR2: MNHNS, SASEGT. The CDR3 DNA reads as TGTGCCAGCAGTCCACCGGGACAGGGGAGGATGGGGAATAATTTACCCCTCCACTTT. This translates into CASSPPGQGRMGNNLPLHF.

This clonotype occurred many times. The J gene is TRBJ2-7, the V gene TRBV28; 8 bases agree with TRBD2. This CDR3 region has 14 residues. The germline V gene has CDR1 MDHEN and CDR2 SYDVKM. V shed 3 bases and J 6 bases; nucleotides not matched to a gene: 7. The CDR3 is CASSFLGLDTEQYF. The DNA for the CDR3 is TGTGCCAGCAGTTTTCTGGGACTAGATACCGAGCAGTACTTC.